The 10 T cell receptor beta chains below were found in one sample sequenced in a study of blood T cell repertoires in COVID-19. The table came from immunoSEQ multiplex PCR; TCRdb's copy has only in-frame clones and leaves some out. The table has 140,000 to 150,000 clones, 81% seen once. The material sequenced was peripheral blood. Receptors were obtained from a human donor in a cohort sampled during active COVID-19.

The chain links TRBV13 to TRBJ1-4; D is unresolved. The CDR3 loop spans 12 amino acids. The V and J ends lost 5 bases and 7 bases respectively, with 8 bases between them. In germline, CDR1 is PRHDT, CDR2 FYEKMQ (reference sequence). This CDR3 reads CASSARTEKLFF. The CDR3 DNA sequence: TGTGCCAGCAGCGCCAGAACTGAAAAACTGTTTTTT.

The rearrangement links TRBV11-2 to TRBJ2-7; 10 bases are shared with TRBD1. V lost 1 base, J lost 4 bases, and 7 bases stayed unmatched. Germline lookup yields CDR1 SGHAT and CDR2 FQNNGV. The CDR3 consists of 16 residues. The CDR3 protein is CASSLVSGTGEYEQYF. For the CDR3, the DNA is TGTGCCAGCAGCTTAGTTAGCGGGACAGGGGAATACGAGCAGTACTTC.

The rearrangement uses TRBV28 and TRBJ2-5; 9 positions match TRBD1. The CDR3 totals 15 residues. The V gene end was trimmed by 5 bases and the J gene end by 3 bases; junction bases not matched to a gene: 7. Germline CDR1 reads MDHEN; CDR2 reads SYDVKM. CDR3 sequence (DNA): TGTGCCAGCAGTCTCACCGGGACAGGGAAAGAGACCCAGTACTTC. As protein: CASSLTGTGKETQYF.

The J gene is TRBJ2-7, the V gene TRBV5-6, with a weak D call TRBD2 (6 bases). CDR1 SGHDT and CDR2 YYEEEE come from the germline V gene. V lost 4 bases and J lost 2, with 16 bases in between. This CDR3 is 15 amino acids long. This CDR3 is CASSQYRGGTYEQYF. CDR3 DNA: TGTGCCAGCAGCCAATACCGTGGGGGGACCTACGAGCAGTACTTC.

This sequence joins TRBV6-6 and TRBJ1-6, with unresolved D. Trimming took 6 bases from V and 5 from J, leaving 17 bases between them. This CDR3 is 16 amino acids long. In germline, CDR1 is MNHNY, CDR2 SVGAGI (reference sequence). The CDR3 region has the DNA TGTGCCAGCAGCGACGGTGCTGAAACAGATAATTCACCCCTCCACTTT. Residues: CASSDGAETDNSPLHF.

V and J are TRBV7-2 and TRBJ2-6; D perhaps matches TRBD2 (5 bases). V was shortened by 5 bases and J by 1 base, with 9 bases between the two germline ends. The germline CDR1 and CDR2 sequences are SGHTA and FQGNSA. This CDR3 has 15 amino acids. The CDR3 DNA reads TGTGCCAGCAGCCTAACGGGGTCTGGGGCCAACGTCCTGACTTTC. This encodes CASSLTGSGANVLTF.

The chain has TRBV7-2 and TRBJ2-1, with 11 positions matching TRBD2. V lost 1 base to trimming and J lost 6 bases; unmatched junction nucleotides: 5. The length of the CDR3 is 16 residues. Germline values: CDR1 SGHTA, CDR2 FQGNSA. The CDR3 bases are TGTGCCAGCAGCTTAGATTTAGCGGGAGGGACCAATGAGCAGTTCTTC. Translating it yields CASSLDLAGGTNEQFF.

J is TRBJ2-7 and V is TRBV5-1, with 8 bases matching TRBD2. CDR1 is SGHRS, CDR2 YFSETQ, per germline. J lost 11 bases, V lost 4 bases, and 11 bases had no gene match. The CDR3 is 13 residues long. CDR3 sequence reads: CASSDLEAGVEYF. The DNA for the CDR3 is TGCGCCAGCAGCGATTTGGAAGCGGGAGTGGAGTACTTC.

The chain carries TRBV7-2 and TRBJ2-7; 9 positions match TRBD2. CDR1 SGHTA and CDR2 FQGNSA come from the germline V gene. The CDR3 sequence is 16 residues long. With V trimmed by 0 bases and J by 2 bases, 5 bases remained unmatched. The CDR3 reads CASSLASAGGTYEQYF. As DNA, the CDR3 is TGTGCCAGCAGCTTAGCGAGCGCGGGAGGGACCTACGAGCAGTACTTC.

V and J are TRBV7-2 and TRBJ2-7, with D perhaps matching TRBD1 (5 bases). Germline values: CDR1 SGHTA, CDR2 FQGNSA. V was cut by 1 base and J by 2 bases, with 15 bases left in between. The CDR3 extends over 16 amino acids. This CDR3 reads CASSLVSGQGAYEQYF. In DNA form, the CDR3 reads TGTGCCAGCAGCTTAGTGTCAGGGCAAGGGGCCTACGAGCAGTACTTC.